The rows below give T cell receptor beta chains drawn from one sample of a study of regulatory and conventional T cells in RAG deficiency. TCRdb's table, derived via immunoSEQ multiplex PCR, lists solely in-frame clones and lacks some. The sample has 22,000 or so clones, 90% to 95% seen once. This sample was shared with a second study, whose subject was regulatory T cells.

The sequenced sample was CD4+ T cells sorted from blood. These TCRs come from a human donor in good health. Both conserved end residues are part of each CDR3. A D gene is named only where the DNA matches it firmly. Some rows mark clone size as missing; the rest say once, few, many or name a class of expanded clone.

D,length,V,size,J,DNA,CDR3
NA,18,TRBV19,once,TRBJ2-1,TGTGCCAGTAGTATAGATCAGGGGATCTCCGGAACCTACAATGAGCAGTTCTTC,CASSIDQGISGTYNEQFF
TRBD1,14,TRBV28,once,TRBJ2-7,TGTGCCAGCAGTACGACAGGGGGCTTCTACGAGCAGTACTTC,CASSTTGGFYEQYF
NA,13,TRBV11-3,few,TRBJ2-7,TGTGCCAGCAGCTTAGGTCTCGAGTACGAGCAGTACTTC,CASSLGLEYEQYF
NA,14,TRBV4-2,NA,TRBJ1-2,TGTGCCAGCAGCCAAGACGTGGGGACATATGGCTACACCTTC,CASSQDVGTYGYTF
NA,13,TRBV5-1,NA,TRBJ1-2,TGCGCCAGCAGCTTGGGGTCCAAAGATGGCTACACCTTC,CASSLGSKDGYTF
NA,13,TRBV10-2,NA,TRBJ2-1,TGCGCCAGCAGTGAGGCGGTATTGCATGAGCAGTTCTTC,CASSEAVLHEQFF
TRBD2,16,TRBV5-1,NA,TRBJ2-3,TGCGCCAGCAGCCGTCGACTAGCGGGAGGAACAGATACGCAGTATTTT,CASSRRLAGGTDTQYF
TRBD1,15,TRBV9,NA,TRBJ1-5,TGTGCCAGCAGCGTAGATACAGGGGGCGATCAGCCCCAGCATTTT,CASSVDTGGDQPQHF
TRBD1,13,TRBV28,NA,TRBJ1-1,TGTGCCAGCAGCACTCAGGGGGCGATTGAAGCTTTCTTT,CASSTQGAIEAFF
NA,16,TRBV5-1,NA,TRBJ2-4,TGCGCCAGCAGCTTAAGGGGAACACTAGCCAAAAACATTCAGTACTTC,CASSLRGTLAKNIQYF
TRBD1,16,TRBV29-1,NA,TRBJ2-3,TGCAGCGTTGAGTCTCGCGGACAGGGGGCAGGAGATACGCAGTATTTT,CSVESRGQGAGDTQYF
TRBD1,13,TRBV25-1,NA,TRBJ2-7,TGTGCCAGCACCCAGGGGGCGCACGACGAGCAGTACTTC,CASTQGAHDEQYF
TRBD2,16,TRBV27,NA,TRBJ2-1,TGTGCCAGCAGTTTATCGCCTAGCGGGGAATACAATGAGCAGTTCTTC,CASSLSPSGEYNEQFF
TRBD1,16,TRBV7-7,NA,TRBJ1-3,TGTGCCAGCAGCTCCGGGACAGCCGACTCTGGAAACACCATATATTTT,CASSSGTADSGNTIYF
NA,14,TRBV11-3,NA,TRBJ2-7,TGTGCCAGCAGCCCCGCGGGACAGCTATACGAGCAGTACTTC,CASSPAGQLYEQYF
NA,16,TRBV19,NA,TRBJ2-2,TGTGCCAGTAAGGGGTGGGCAGAACCGAACACCGGGGAGCTGTTTTTT,CASKGWAEPNTGELFF
NA,17,TRBV7-9,NA,TRBJ1-1,TGTGCCAGCAGCTTAGCCGCCAATTGGGGTTTGAACACTGAAGCTTTCTTT,CASSLAANWGLNTEAFF
NA,17,TRBV4-1,NA,TRBJ2-4,TGCGCCAGCAGCCAAGGGGGGGATGGAATGGCCAAAAACATTCAGTACTTC,CASSQGGDGMAKNIQYF
TRBD2,15,TRBV7-2,NA,TRBJ2-5,TGTGCCAGCAGCTTTGTGGGAGGGAATCAAGAGACCCAGTACTTC,CASSFVGGNQETQYF
NA,15,TRBV19,once,TRBJ1-3,TGTGCCAGTAGTATAGGGACAGTCCCTGGAAACACCATATATTTT,CASSIGTVPGNTIYF
NA,13,TRBV2,once,TRBJ2-3,TGTGCCAGCAGTGAAGCAAGGACAGATACGCAGTATTTT,CASSEARTDTQYF
NA,16,TRBV6-5,once,TRBJ2-7,TGTGCCAGCAGTTACTCTATGGGACGCCCTACCTACGAGCAGTACTTC,CASSYSMGRPTYEQYF
NA,15,TRBV6-5,NA,TRBJ1-2,TGTGCCAGCAGTAGCACCGGGGCCGAGCTCTATGGCTACACCTTC,CASSSTGAELYGYTF
TRBD2,17,TRBV12-5,NA,TRBJ2-1,TGTGCTAGTGGTTTGGTACGAGCTAGCGGGAGGGACAATGAGCAGTTCTTC,CASGLVRASGRDNEQFF
NA,14,TRBV4-1,NA,TRBJ2-7,TGCGCCAGAACCCCACGAAGGAGCTCCTACGAGCAGTACTTC,CARTPRRSSYEQYF
NA,15,TRBV21-1,NA,TRBJ1-5,TGTGCCAGCACCAAATATAACAGGGCCAATCAGCCCCAGCATTTT,CASTKYNRANQPQHF
TRBD2,16,TRBV5-4,NA,TRBJ2-7,TGTGCCAGCAGCCCCCCTCCCGGGACTAGTTCCCACGAGCAGTACTTC,CASSPPPGTSSHEQYF
NA,12,TRBV7-9,NA,TRBJ1-1,TGTGCCAGCAGCATAGGGGACACTGAAGCTTTCTTT,CASSIGDTEAFF
NA,13,TRBV11-3,NA,TRBJ2-1,TGTGCCAGCAGCTTAGAACCCTACAATGAGCAGTTCTTC,CASSLEPYNEQFF
TRBD1,14,TRBV19,NA,TRBJ1-2,TGTGCCAGTAGTATCTCGAGACAGGGAGGTGGCTACACCTTC,CASSISRQGGGYTF
NA,15,TRBV6-1,NA,TRBJ2-7,TGTGCCAGCAGTTTTGATGTGAGCTCCTACTACGAGCAGTACTTC,CASSFDVSSYYEQYF
NA,16,TRBV9,NA,TRBJ1-3,TGTGCCAGCAGCGTAGACCGAGCGGGGGCTGGAAACACCATATATTTT,CASSVDRAGAGNTIYF
TRBD1,13,TRBV7-9,NA,TRBJ1-1,TGTGCCAGCAGCTTAACAGGGGAGCCTGAAGCTTTCTTT,CASSLTGEPEAFF
TRBD1,15,TRBV2,NA,TRBJ1-5,TGTGCCAGCAGTGTAACAGGGGATAGCAATCAGCCCCAGCATTTT,CASSVTGDSNQPQHF
NA,16,TRBV6-6,once,TRBJ1-1,TGTGCCAGCAGTTTCTCCTCACTTGGATTGGGCACTGAAGCTTTCTTT,CASSFSSLGLGTEAFF
NA,14,TRBV18,NA,TRBJ2-7,TGTGCCAGCTCACCAAACCTAGCATCCGATGAGCAGTACTTC,CASSPNLASDEQYF
TRBD2,17,TRBV27,NA,TRBJ2-3,TGTGCCAGCAGTTTAACCCGACTAGCGGGGGTCTCGAATACGCAGTATTTT,CASSLTRLAGVSNTQYF
NA,16,TRBV5-1,NA,TRBJ2-7,TGCGCCAGCAGCTTGGGGGCTGGAGGGGCGGCCTACGAGCAGTACTTC,CASSLGAGGAAYEQYF
NA,14,TRBV6-1,NA,TRBJ1-6,TGTGCCAGCTCATCGGTCTTGAGCGGTTCACCCCTCCACTTT,CASSSVLSGSPLHF
TRBD1,17,TRBV4-1,once,TRBJ2-5,TGCGCCAGCAGCCAACCAAGGACAGGGGAGTCTGAAAAGACCCAGTACTTC,CASSQPRTGESEKTQYF
TRBD2,17,TRBV27,NA,TRBJ2-3,TGTGCCAGCAGTTTTATAGGACTAGCGGGCGGCACAGATACGCAGTATTTT,CASSFIGLAGGTDTQYF
NA,17,TRBV15,NA,TRBJ2-6,TGTGCCACCAGGGAAGATTTCGGGTTCTCTGGGGCCAACGTCCTGACTTTC,CATREDFGFSGANVLTF
NA,14,TRBV4-1,NA,TRBJ1-5,TGCGCCAGCAGCCGACCGGGATCCAATCAGCCCCAGCATTTT,CASSRPGSNQPQHF
NA,14,TRBV7-9,once,TRBJ2-7,TGTGCCAGCACTAACAAAGGGGGGGTCTACGAGCAGTACTTC,CASTNKGGVYEQYF
NA,12,TRBV10-3,NA,TRBJ2-1,TGTGCCACCAGTTGGGGACGGGATGAGCAGTTCTTC,CATSWGRDEQFF
NA,15,TRBV6-5,NA,TRBJ1-5,TGTGCCAGCAGTCCAATACGGAGTAGCAATCAGCCCCAGCATTTT,CASSPIRSSNQPQHF